The 5 T cell receptor beta chains reported below all come from one sample, sequenced in a study of naive and memory T cell subsets. Described treatment: skin biopsy from PPD injection site in Mantoux-positive individual. A UMI-containing oligonucleotide was joined by 3' ligation to the TCR cDNA template. Ligated cDNA underwent four rounds of PCR with nested alpha and beta constant region primers and SP2. Using its own MiXCR run on the UMI-ligation and nested PCR reads, TCRdb lists one record per CDR3 protein. The sample yields 20,000 to 25,000 distinct CDR3 sequences, approximately 6% seen once. This specimen was skin, taken from a tuberculin skin test site. The receptors derive from an adult in good health.

This chain joins TRBV19 and TRBJ1-1, with D hard to call. Germline CDR1 and CDR2: LNHDA and SQIVND (reference sequence). V lost 8 bases to trimming and J lost 1 base, with 8 bases between them. The length of the CDR3 is 12 residues. This chain's CDR3 is CASGPGNTEAFF. The CDR3 DNA is TGTGCCAGTGGGCCGGGGAACACTGAAGCTTTCTTT.

This clonotype was recorded many times. The chain has TRBV20-1 and TRBJ2-2; no clear D gene. The CDR3 totals 12 residues. Germline V gene lookup returns CDR1 DFQATT and CDR2 SNEGSKA (reference sequence). Trimming removed 6 bases at V and 5 bases at J, with 10 bases between. Here the CDR3 reads CSAPEETGELFF. The CDR3 bases are TGCAGTGCACCTGAAGAAACCGGGGAGCTGTTTTTT.

This clonotype has a handful of counts. The V and J genes are TRBV7-2 and TRBJ2-7, with D possibly being TRBD2 (6 bases). The CDR3 length is 15 residues. Looked up from germline, CDR1 is SGHTA and CDR2 is FQGNSA. Trimming removed 2 bases at V and 0 bases at J, with 11 bases between. The CDR3 here is CASSLMGGSSYEQYF. CDR3 bases: TGTGCCAGCAGCTTAATGGGGGGTAGCTCCTACGAGCAGTACTTC.

This clonotype was seen repeatedly, ten times or more. The rearrangement uses TRBV11-2 and TRBJ2-4; TRBD2 matches 8 bases. The V gene's germline CDR1 is SGHAT and CDR2 FQNNGV. V was pared by 0 bases and J by 9 bases, with 7 bases of the junction left unmatched. The CDR3 length is 15 residues. CDR3 nucleotide sequence: TGTGCCAGCAGCTTAGATCTAGCCGGGAGGGGCATTCAGTACTTC. Its protein product is CASSLDLAGRGIQYF.

The gene calls are TRBV9 and TRBJ2-7; 10 bases line up with TRBD1. CDR1 SGDLS and CDR2 YYNGEE come from the germline V gene. This CDR3 is built from 14 residues. With V trimmed by 3 bases and J by 5 bases, 5 bases remained unmatched. DNA for the CDR3: TGTGCCAGCAGCGGTGGAGGGACAGGGGACGAGCAGTACTTC. This encodes CASSGGGTGDEQYF.